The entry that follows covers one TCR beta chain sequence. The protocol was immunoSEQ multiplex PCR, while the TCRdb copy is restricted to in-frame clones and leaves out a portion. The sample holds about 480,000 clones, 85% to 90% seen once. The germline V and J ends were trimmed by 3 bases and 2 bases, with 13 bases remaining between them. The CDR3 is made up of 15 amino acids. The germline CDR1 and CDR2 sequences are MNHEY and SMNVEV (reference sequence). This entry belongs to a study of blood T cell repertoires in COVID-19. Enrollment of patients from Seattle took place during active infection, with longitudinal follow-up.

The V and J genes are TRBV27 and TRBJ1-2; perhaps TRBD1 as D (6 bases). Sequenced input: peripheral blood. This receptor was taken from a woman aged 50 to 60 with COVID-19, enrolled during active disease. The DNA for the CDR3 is TGTGCCAGCAGTTTGTACCGGGACATCAACTATGGCTACACCTTC. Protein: CASSLYRDINYGYTF.